Listed below are T cell receptor beta chains from one sample, sequenced in a study of Ad26.COV2.S vaccination and SARS-CoV-2 variants. Libraries were prepared by immunoSEQ multiplex PCR; TCRdb keeps only in-frame clonotypes and omits some of them. The table has roughly 500,000 clones, around nine tenths seen once. This sample comprised peripheral blood, obtained in a trial of Ad26.COV2.S vaccine versus placebo. These receptor sequences come from a person aged 18 to 65 who received the Ad26.COV2.S COVID-19 vaccine or a placebo. The CDR3 runs from the conserved cysteine through the conserved F or W. D genes are given only for firm matches. Some rows have no size entry. The others give once, few or many, or a class for an expanded clone.

abundance,v_gene,j_gene,d_gene,CDR3nt,CDR3aa
.,TRBV2,TRBJ1-5,.,TGTGCCAGCAGTGAAAGAGCGTCGGGCAATCAGCCCCAGCATTTT,CASSERASGNQPQHF
.,TRBV6-1,TRBJ1-5,.,TGTGCCAGCAGTGAAGGCCCCAGGGTCGATCAGCCCCAGCATTTT,CASSEGPRVDQPQHF
once,TRBV6-5,TRBJ1-3,.,TGTGCCAGCAGTCAACAGGGACGCCGAAACACCATATATTTT,CASSQQGRRNTIYF
once,TRBV30,TRBJ1-6,.,TGTGCCTGGAGTCGAGCATATTCACCCCTCCACTTT,CAWSRAYSPLHF
once,TRBV29-1,TRBJ2-3,.,TGCAGCGTTGAAGGGACAACCAATACGCAGTATTTT,CSVEGTTNTQYF
.,TRBV28,TRBJ1-5,TRBD1,TGTGCCAGCAGTCCGCGGACAGGGATCAATCAGCCCCAGCATTTT,CASSPRTGINQPQHF
.,TRBV3-1/TRBV3-2,TRBJ2-4,TRBD2,TGTGCCAGCAGCCAAGGACTAGCGGTAAACATTCAGTACTTC,CASSQGLAVNIQYF
once,TRBV3-1/TRBV3-2,TRBJ2-1,.,TGTGCCAGCAGCCGGAGACACCGCAGGTCCTACAATGAGCAGTTCTTC,CASSRRHRRSYNEQFF
.,TRBV19,TRBJ2-7,.,TGTGCCAGTTCGGAGATAATCCAGGGTTCCTACGAGCAGTACTTC,CASSEIIQGSYEQYF
.,TRBV29-1,TRBJ1-3,.,TGCAGCGCCTCCAAGGAGGCTGGAAACACCATATATTTT,CSASKEAGNTIYF
.,TRBV4-3,TRBJ2-7,TRBD1,TGCGCCAGCAGCCAAGTTACAGGGGACTACGAGCAGTACTTC,CASSQVTGDYEQYF
.,TRBV9,TRBJ2-3,TRBD2,TGTGCCAGCAGCGGGGGACTAGCGGACACAGATACGCAGTATTTT,CASSGGLADTDTQYF
.,TRBV5-4,TRBJ2-4,.,TGTGCCAGCAGCTACGAAGGACTACGAGCCAAAAACATTCAGTACTTC,CASSYEGLRAKNIQYF
.,TRBV12-3/TRBV12-4,TRBJ2-5,.,TGTGCCAGCAGCTGGACTACGCAAGAGACCCAGTACTTC,CASSWTTQETQYF
.,TRBV4-1,TRBJ2-1,TRBD2,TGCGCCAGCAGCCAAGCGAGCGGGAGCTCCTACAATGAGCAGTTCTTC,CASSQASGSSYNEQFF
.,TRBV28,TRBJ2-7,.,TGTGCCAGCAGTCCTCGGGGGAGAAGCAAGAGCTACGAGCAGTACTTC,CASSPRGRSKSYEQYF
.,TRBV7-3,TRBJ2-7,.,TGTGCCAGCAGCCCCGGGAGCTCGGGGTGGGACGAGCAGTACTTC,CASSPGSSGWDEQYF
.,TRBV7-9,TRBJ2-1,TRBD2,TGTGCCAGCAGCCCCCCGACTAGCGGGAGTGGAAATGAGCAGTTCTTC,CASSPPTSGSGNEQFF
.,TRBV19,TRBJ2-6,.,TGTGCCAGTAGTCCCCGACAGGGACTCTCTGGGGCCAACGTCCTGACTTTC,CASSPRQGLSGANVLTF
few,TRBV20-1,TRBJ1-5,.,TGCAGTGCTAGTCGTTCAGGGGGCAATCAGCCCCAGCATTTT,CSASRSGGNQPQHF
.,TRBV6-4,TRBJ2-2,TRBD1,TGTGCCAGCAGCAGGACAGGGGCCCTGTTTTTT,CASSRTGALFF
.,TRBV29-1,TRBJ1-2,.,TGCAGCGTTGAAAAGGATGCTACAAACTATGGCTACACCTTC,CSVEKDATNYGYTF
.,TRBV7-2,TRBJ2-2,.,TGTGCCAGCAGCTTACGTCGATCGCGCGGGGAGCTGTTTTTT,CASSLRRSRGELFF
few,TRBV27,TRBJ2-7,.,TGTGCCAGCAGTTCCCAAGTTACAGGCAGCTCCTACGAGCAGTACTTC,CASSSQVTGSSYEQYF
.,TRBV5-1,TRBJ1-1,.,TGCGCCAGCAGCTTGGACCTAGTTGGCAGGGACACTGAAGCTTTCTTT,CASSLDLVGRDTEAFF
.,TRBV19,TRBJ1-1,TRBD1,TGTGCCAGTAGTACCCGGACAGGGCCGGGGACTGAAGCTTTCTTT,CASSTRTGPGTEAFF
.,TRBV28,TRBJ1-1,.,TGTGCCAGCGGGCCGGGGACCTTCTCCTCTGAAGCTTTCTTT,CASGPGTFSSEAFF
.,TRBV7-2,TRBJ2-3,.,TGTGCCAGCAGCTTGGGGACGGGACTCACAGATACGCAGTATTTT,CASSLGTGLTDTQYF
.,TRBV5-1,TRBJ2-6,.,TGCGCCAGCAGCTTGTACGGGGGCATCCTCTCTGGGGCCAACGTCCTGACTTTC,CASSLYGGILSGANVLTF
.,TRBV6-2/TRBV6-3,TRBJ2-5,TRBD2,TGTGCCAGCAGTAAGGGACTAGCGGGAGGGCCCTCACGGGAGACCCAGTACTTC,CASSKGLAGGPSRETQYF
.,TRBV16,TRBJ1-6,TRBD1,TGTGCCAGCAGCCAATCAACAGGGGGAAACTCACCCCTCCACTTT,CASSQSTGGNSPLHF
.,TRBV10-3,TRBJ2-5,.,TGTGCCATCAGGCCTGGGGAGCAATTCCAAGAGACCCAGTACTTC,CAIRPGEQFQETQYF
.,TRBV11-3,TRBJ2-1,.,TGTGCCAGCAGCTTGGAAAGCTACAATGAGCAGTTCTTC,CASSLESYNEQFF
.,TRBV5-1,TRBJ2-2,.,TGCGCCAGCAGCTTGGTCGCTGGTAGTCCCGGGGAGCTGTTTTTT,CASSLVAGSPGELFF
.,TRBV6-2/TRBV6-3,TRBJ2-5,.,TGTGCCAGCAGTTCGGGGGCGACCCAGTACTTC,CASSSGATQYF
.,TRBV4-3,TRBJ2-3,TRBD1,TGCGCCAGCAGCCAAACAGGGGCCTCCACAGATACGCAGTATTTT,CASSQTGASTDTQYF
.,TRBV7-9,TRBJ2-3,.,TGTGCCAGCAGCTTAGTAGGGGCGGACACAGATACGCAGTATTTT,CASSLVGADTDTQYF